In its sample, the clone carrying this T cell receptor beta chain was seen many times. Its antigen is undetermined. The sample belongs to a study of human T cells and chemical hapten exposure. Study at large: There were per-sample TCR yield variations, arising mainly from small pooled library volume differences.

Study findings and constraints: Having alopecia, the donors may differ immunologically from healthy people.

Germline CDR1 MDHEN, CDR2 SYDVKM. The CDR3 spans 14 residues. Trimming shortened V by 7 bases and J by 4 bases, and 16 bases separated the two germline ends. The time point here: patch test 2, 6 weeks after DPC sensitization. Documented treatment: therapeutic diphenylcyclopropenone sensitization with weekly scalp DPC. The library tagged individual cDNA molecules with unique molecular identifiers. TCRdb reanalysed the RACE reads using MiXCR and keeps one entry per CDR3 protein. The sample has approximately 68,000 distinct CDR3 sequences, 8.5% seen once. Here the sequenced sample was whole blood, taken in connection with sensitization to the hapten diphenylcyclopropenone (DPC). The sequence derives from a woman aged 50 to 60 with alopecia areata. Some clones in this sample may be carry-over from other donors' samples. This chain joins TRBV28 and TRBJ1-1; D is unclear. The DNA for the CDR3 is TGTGCCAGCATCAAGGGCGGGCCGACCACTGAAGCTTTCTTT. As protein: CASIKGGPTTEAFF.